This T cell receptor (beta chain) appears in the sequencing data of a study of blood T cell repertoires in COVID-19. The germline V gene has CDR1 SGHVS and CDR2 FQNEAQ. This CDR3 contains 15 residues. V was trimmed by 4 bases and J by 0 bases, leaving 10 bases between them. The data were produced by immunoSEQ multiplex PCR, yet TCRdb's version contains in-frame clones alone and is incomplete. Counted here are around 220,000 clones, about 90% occurring once; the ten biggest clones make up roughly 2%. The rearrangement uses TRBV7-8 and TRBJ2-1, with a possible D match to TRBD2 (5 bases). The sequence came from a man aged 35 to 55 with active or convalescent COVID-19. Sequencing was performed on peripheral blood. The DNA of the CDR3 is TGTGCCAGCAGCTCCCAGCGGAGCTCCTACAATGAGCAGTTCTTC. Protein sequence: CASSSQRSSYNEQFF.